Below, 9 T cell receptor beta chains from the same sample are listed, as sequenced in a study of patients and donors after allogeneic stem cell transplantation. TCRdb re-called the RT-PCR reads with MiXCR, one entry per CDR3 protein. The sample carries about 400,000 distinct CDR3 sequences, roughly 16% recorded once. Sequencing used blood, either unsorted or a sorted T cell fraction (not recorded which). These receptors were collected from a human donor who was either an allogeneic HSCT recipient or a stem cell or donor lymphocyte infusion donor (not recorded which). It is not recorded whose cells these are; they may come from a transplant donor.

The table lists this clonotype with a few counts. The gene calls are TRBV2 and TRBJ2-7; 14 nucleotides agree with TRBD2. The CDR3 totals 15 residues. J was trimmed by 3 bases and V by 4 bases; bases with no gene match: 2. In germline, CDR1 is SNHLY, CDR2 FYNNEI. For the CDR3, the DNA is TGTGCCAGCAGTGGGGGACTAGCGGGAGTCTACGAGCAGTACTTC. It is translated as CASSGGLAGVYEQYF.

The V and J genes are TRBV6-2 or TRBV6-3 and TRBJ2-7; D perhaps matches TRBD1 (5 bases). This CDR3 has 14 amino acids. With 10 bases removed from V and 4 bases from J, the gap between germline ends came to 20 bases. Germline lookup yields CDR1 MNHEY and CDR2 SVGEGT. The DNA of the CDR3 is TGTGCCACCCCCTCAGGGTTAAGCGTATACGAGCAGTACTTC. This translates into CATPSGLSVYEQYF.

This clonotype has only a few counts. The chain links TRBV7-2 to TRBJ2-1, with 7 bases that match TRBD2. The CDR3 is 15 amino acids. The V gene's germline CDR1 is SGHTA and CDR2 FQGNSA. The ends lost 3 bases at V and 6 bases at J; junction bases unmatched: 8. DNA for the CDR3: TGTGCCAGCAGCTTTCTTAGACTAGCCCGCAATGAGCAGTTCTTC. Its translation is CASSFLRLARNEQFF.

This clonotype was counted a few times. The chain recombines TRBV4-1 with TRBJ1-2, with D unresolved. This CDR3 comprises 14 residues. The V gene lost 4 bases and the J gene lost 2 bases, with 11 bases spanning the gap. The germline CDR1 and CDR2 sequences are MGHRA and YSYEKL. In nucleotides, the CDR3 is TGCGCCAGCAGCCCCAGTACCCTCAACTATGGCTACACCTTC. This encodes CASSPSTLNYGYTF.

The genes are TRBV5-4 and TRBJ2-1; 9 positions agree with TRBD1. Germline lookup yields CDR1 SGHNT and CDR2 YYREEE (reference sequence). Trimming at V came to 3 bases and at J to 6 bases, leaving 4 bases not matched to a gene. The CDR3 sequence is 14 residues long. The DNA of the CDR3 is TGTGCCAGCAGCTCGACAGGGGGTAGCAATGAGCAGTTCTTC. It yields the protein CASSSTGGSNEQFF.

The sample holds a few counts of this clonotype. J is TRBJ2-5 and V is TRBV30, with D unresolved. V was cut by 2 bases and J by 2 bases, with 6 bases left in between. The CDR3 length is 12 residues. The germline gives CDR1 GTSNPN, CDR2 SVGIG (reference sequence). CDR3: CAWSLGQETQYF. As DNA, the CDR3 is TGTGCCTGGAGTCTGGGTCAAGAGACCCAGTACTTC.

This clonotype was picked up a small number of times. In DNA form, the CDR3 reads TGTGCCAGCAGCTTAGCCCAAACAGGGGATGGCTACACCTTC. Its translation: CASSLAQTGDGYTF. J is TRBJ1-2 and V is TRBV7-9; 7 bases line up with TRBD1. V was pared by 0 bases and J by 6 bases, with 4 bases of the junction left unmatched. There are 14 residues in the CDR3. CDR1 and CDR2 from the germline V gene are SEHNR and FQNEAQ (reference sequence).

This clonotype was recorded at least ten times. The chain uses TRBV27 and TRBJ1-5, with 8 bases matching TRBD1. The CDR3 contains 13 residues. CDR1 is MNHEY and CDR2 is SMNVEV in the germline V gene (reference sequence). V lost 6 bases and J lost 6; bases outside the gene matches: 4. Here the CDR3 reads CASRDRGGQPQHF. Written as DNA, the CDR3 is TGTGCCAGCAGAGACAGGGGTGGTCAGCCCCAGCATTTT.

The V and J genes are TRBV20-1 and TRBJ2-2; the D is unclear. The V end was cut by 6 bases, the J end by 5 bases, with 19 bases between. CDR1 is DFQATT, CDR2 SNEGSKA, per germline (reference sequence). The CDR3 has 15 amino acids. The CDR3 nucleotides are TGCAGTGCCCCCCCCCATTTACGGCGGACCGGGGAGCTGTTTTTT. It yields the protein CSAPPHLRRTGELFF.